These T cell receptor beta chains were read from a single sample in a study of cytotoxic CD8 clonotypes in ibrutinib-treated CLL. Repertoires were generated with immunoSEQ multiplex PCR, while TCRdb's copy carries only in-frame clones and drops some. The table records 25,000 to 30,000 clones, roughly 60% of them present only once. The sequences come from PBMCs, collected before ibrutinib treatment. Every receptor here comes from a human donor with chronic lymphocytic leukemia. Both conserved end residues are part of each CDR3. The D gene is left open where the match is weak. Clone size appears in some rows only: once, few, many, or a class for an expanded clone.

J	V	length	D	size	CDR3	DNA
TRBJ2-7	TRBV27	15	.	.	CASSFGTALAYEQYF	TGTGCCAGCAGTTTTGGAACCGCCCTGGCCTACGAGCAGTACTTC
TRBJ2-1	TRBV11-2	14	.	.	CASSGRDGETEQFF	TGTGCCAGCAGCGGCCGGGACGGCGAAACCGAGCAGTTCTTC
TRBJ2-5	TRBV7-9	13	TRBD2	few	CASSSGGGETQYF	TGTGCCAGCAGCTCCGGCGGGGGAGAGACCCAGTACTTC
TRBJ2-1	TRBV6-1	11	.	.	CASSEGLEQFF	TGTGCCAGCAGTGAAGGCCTTGAGCAGTTCTTC
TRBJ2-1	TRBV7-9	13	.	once	CASSLKGINEQFF	TGTGCCAGCAGCTTAAAGGGTATTAATGAGCAGTTCTTC
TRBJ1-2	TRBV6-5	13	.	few	CASSSRGKASYTF	TGTGCCAGCAGTTCAAGGGGAAAGGCAAGCTACACCTTC
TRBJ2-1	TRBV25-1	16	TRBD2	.	CASSESGRERGNEQFF	TGTGCCAGCAGTGAATCGGGGCGGGAGAGGGGCAATGAGCAGTTCTTC
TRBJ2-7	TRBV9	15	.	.	CASTVTGKLSYEQYF	TGTGCCAGCACCGTAACAGGTAAGTTATCCTACGAGCAGTACTTC
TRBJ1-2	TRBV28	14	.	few	CASSSGQSNYGYTF	TGTGCCAGCAGCTCAGGACAGTCAAACTATGGCTACACCTTC
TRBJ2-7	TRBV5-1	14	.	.	CASSLEGPGYEQYF	TGCGCCAGCAGCTTGGAAGGTCCGGGCTACGAGCAGTACTTC